The 2 T cell receptor beta chains listed next were all sequenced from one sample in a study of blood T cell repertoires in COVID-19 (dated by TCRdb to 2020 to 2022). Library generation was performed with the immunoSEQ multiplex PCR assay. TCRdb mirrors the immuneACCESS table, restricted to in-frame sequences. Some clones are absent from its copies; in checked studies, under half trace to an unresolved V gene, and the reason for the others is unknown. The sample table records approximately 240,000 clones; over 90% of these occur just once. The ten largest clones capture around 0.86% of the sample. Sequencing input: peripheral blood. The origin of the receptors is a young man with COVID-19, enrolled during active disease.

The genes are TRBV9 and TRBJ1-3; D gene unclear. The CDR3 runs 13 residues. From germline, CDR1 is SGDLS and CDR2 YYNGEE. Trimming cost V 4 bases and J 4 bases, with 9 bases left between them. CDR3 loop: CASSPQTGNTIYF. The CDR3 DNA is TGTGCCAGCAGCCCCCAAACAGGAAACACCATATATTTT.

The chain joins TRBV30 to TRBJ1-5, with 8 bases fitting TRBD1. Germline V lookup: CDR1 GTSNPN, CDR2 SVGIG (reference sequence). This CDR3 spans 15 amino acids. The junction had 8 bases not matched to a gene; V was cut back by 1 base and J by 6 bases. CDR3 nucleotides: TGTGCCTGGAGTGGACCAGACAGGGGAGGTCAGCCCCAGCATTTT. This translates into CAWSGPDRGGQPQHF. Together with reference TRBV30 and TRBJ1-5, the CDR3 gives the full variable domain: SQTIHQWPATLVQPVGSPLSLECTVEGTSNPNLYWYRQAAGRGLQLLFYSVGIGQISSEVPQNLSASRPQDRQFILSSKKLLLSDSGFYLCAWSGPDRGGQPQHFGDGTRLSIL.